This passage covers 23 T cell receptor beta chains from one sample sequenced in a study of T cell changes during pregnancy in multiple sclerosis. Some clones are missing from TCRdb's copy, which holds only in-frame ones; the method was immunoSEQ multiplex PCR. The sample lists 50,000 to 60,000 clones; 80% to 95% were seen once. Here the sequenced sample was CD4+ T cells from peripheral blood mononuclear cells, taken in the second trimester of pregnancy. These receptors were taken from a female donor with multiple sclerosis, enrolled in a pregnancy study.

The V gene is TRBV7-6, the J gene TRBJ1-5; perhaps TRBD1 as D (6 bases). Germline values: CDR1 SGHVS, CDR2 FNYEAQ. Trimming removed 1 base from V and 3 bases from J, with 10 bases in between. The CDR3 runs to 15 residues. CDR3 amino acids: CASSLGGQYNQPQHF. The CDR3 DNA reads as TGTGCCAGCAGCTTAGGTGGACAGTACAATCAGCCCCAGCATTTT.

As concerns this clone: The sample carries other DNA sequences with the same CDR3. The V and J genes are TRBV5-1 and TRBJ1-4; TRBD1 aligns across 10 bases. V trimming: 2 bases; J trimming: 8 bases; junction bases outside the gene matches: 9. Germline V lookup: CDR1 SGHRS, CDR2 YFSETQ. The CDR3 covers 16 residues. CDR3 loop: CASSFRQGAYNEKLFF. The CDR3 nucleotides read TGCGCCAGCAGCTTCCGACAGGGGGCTTATAACGAAAAACTGTTTTTT.

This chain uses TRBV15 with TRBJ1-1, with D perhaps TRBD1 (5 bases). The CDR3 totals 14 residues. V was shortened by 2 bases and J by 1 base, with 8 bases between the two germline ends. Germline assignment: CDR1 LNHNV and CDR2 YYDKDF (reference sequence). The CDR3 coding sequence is TGTGCCACCAGCAGAAAAGACAGGAACACTGAAGCTTTCTTT. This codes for CATSRKDRNTEAFF.

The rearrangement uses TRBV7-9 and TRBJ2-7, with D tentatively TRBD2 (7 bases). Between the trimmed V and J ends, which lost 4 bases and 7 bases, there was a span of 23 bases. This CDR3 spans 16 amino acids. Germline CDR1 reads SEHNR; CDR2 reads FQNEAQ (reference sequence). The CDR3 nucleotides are TGTGCCAGCAGCTCCGCAGTAGGGGGGGGGAGACGAGAGCAGTACTTC. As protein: CASSSAVGGGRREQYF.

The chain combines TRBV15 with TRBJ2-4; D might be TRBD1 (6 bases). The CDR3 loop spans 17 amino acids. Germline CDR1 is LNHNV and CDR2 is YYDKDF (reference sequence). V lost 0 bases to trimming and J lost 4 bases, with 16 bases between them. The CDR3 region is CATSRDRGRGGKNIQYF. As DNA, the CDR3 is TGTGCCACCAGCAGAGATCGGGGAAGAGGGGGAAAAAACATTCAGTACTTC.

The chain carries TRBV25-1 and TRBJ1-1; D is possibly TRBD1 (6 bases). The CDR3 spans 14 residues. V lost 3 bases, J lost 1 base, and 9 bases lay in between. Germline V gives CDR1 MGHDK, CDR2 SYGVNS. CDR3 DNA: TGTGCCAGCAGTGAGAGGGGGAGGAACACTGAAGCTTTCTTT. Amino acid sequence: CASSERGRNTEAFF.

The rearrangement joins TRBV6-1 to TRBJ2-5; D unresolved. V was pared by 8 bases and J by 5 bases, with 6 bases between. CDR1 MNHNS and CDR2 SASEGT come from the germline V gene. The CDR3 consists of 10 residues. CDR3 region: CASALETQYF. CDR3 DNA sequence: TGTGCCAGCGCACTGGAGACCCAGTACTTC.

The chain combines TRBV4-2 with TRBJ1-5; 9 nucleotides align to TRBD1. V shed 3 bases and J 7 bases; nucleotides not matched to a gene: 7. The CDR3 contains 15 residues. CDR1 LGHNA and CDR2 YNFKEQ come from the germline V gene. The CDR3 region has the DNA TGTGCCAGCAGCCAGGGACAGGGACAAGTCCAGCCCCAGCATTTT. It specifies CASSQGQGQVQPQHF.

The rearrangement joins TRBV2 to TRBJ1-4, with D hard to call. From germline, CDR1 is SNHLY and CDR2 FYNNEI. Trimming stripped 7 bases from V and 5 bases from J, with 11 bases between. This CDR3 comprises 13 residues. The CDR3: CASTRWVNEKLFF. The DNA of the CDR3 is TGTGCCAGCACGCGGTGGGTCAATGAAAAACTGTTTTTT.

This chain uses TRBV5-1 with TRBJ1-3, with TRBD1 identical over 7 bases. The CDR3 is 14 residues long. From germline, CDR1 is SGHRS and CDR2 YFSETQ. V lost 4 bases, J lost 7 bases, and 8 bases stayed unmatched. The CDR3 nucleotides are TGCGCCAGCAGCGGGACGGGACAGACCAACACCATATATTTT. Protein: CASSGTGQTNTIYF. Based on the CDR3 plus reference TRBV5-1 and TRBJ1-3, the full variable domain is KAGVTQTPRYLIKTRGQQVTLSCSPISGHRSVSWYQQTPGQGLQFLFEYFSETQRNKGNFPGRFSGRQFSNSRSEMNVSTLELGDSALYLCASSGTGQTNTIYFGEGSWLTVV.

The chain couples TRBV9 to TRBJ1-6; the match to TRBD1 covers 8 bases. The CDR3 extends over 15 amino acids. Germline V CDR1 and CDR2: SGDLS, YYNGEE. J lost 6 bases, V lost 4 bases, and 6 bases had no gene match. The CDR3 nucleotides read TGTGCCAGCAGCTTCCGGACAGGGACTAATTCACCCCTCCACTTT. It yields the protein CASSFRTGTNSPLHF. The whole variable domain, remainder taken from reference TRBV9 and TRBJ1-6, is DSGVTQTPKHLITATGQRVTLRCSPRSGDLSVYWYQQSLDQGLQFLIQYYNGEERAKGNILERFSAQQFPDLHSELNLSSLELGDSALYFCASSFRTGTNSPLHFGNGTRLTVT.

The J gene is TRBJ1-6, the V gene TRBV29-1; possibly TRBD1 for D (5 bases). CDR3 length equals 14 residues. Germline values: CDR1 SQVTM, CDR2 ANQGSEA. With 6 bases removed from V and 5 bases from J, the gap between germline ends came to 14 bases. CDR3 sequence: CSVGGSENNSPLHF. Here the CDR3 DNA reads TGCAGCGTGGGGGGATCGGAAAATAATTCACCCCTCCACTTT.

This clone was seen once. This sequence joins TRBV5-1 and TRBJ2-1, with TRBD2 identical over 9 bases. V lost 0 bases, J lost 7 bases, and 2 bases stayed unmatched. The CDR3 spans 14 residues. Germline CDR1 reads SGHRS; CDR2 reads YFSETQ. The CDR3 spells CASSLGAGGNEQFF. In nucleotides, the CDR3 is TGCGCCAGCAGCTTGGGAGCGGGGGGAAATGAGCAGTTCTTC.

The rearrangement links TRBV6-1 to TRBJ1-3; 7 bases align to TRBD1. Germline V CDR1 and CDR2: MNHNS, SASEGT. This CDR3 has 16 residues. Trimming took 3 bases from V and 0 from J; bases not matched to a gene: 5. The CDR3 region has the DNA TGTGCCAGCAGTGAGAACAGGGGTCTCTCTGGAAACACCATATATTTT. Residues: CASSENRGLSGNTIYF.

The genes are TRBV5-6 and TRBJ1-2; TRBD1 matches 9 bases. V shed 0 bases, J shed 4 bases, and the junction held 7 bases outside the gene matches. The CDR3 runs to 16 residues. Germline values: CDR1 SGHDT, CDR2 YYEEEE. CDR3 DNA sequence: TGTGCCAGCAGCTTGGTAGGGACAGGGCTCGTCTATGGCTACACCTTC. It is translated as CASSLVGTGLVYGYTF.

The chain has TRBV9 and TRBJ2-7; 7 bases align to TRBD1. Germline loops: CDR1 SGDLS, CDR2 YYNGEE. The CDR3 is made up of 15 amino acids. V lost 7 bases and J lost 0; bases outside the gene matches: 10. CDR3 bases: TGTGCCAGCGTCAGCTGGGACAGAGACTCCTACGAGCAGTACTTC. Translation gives CASVSWDRDSYEQYF.

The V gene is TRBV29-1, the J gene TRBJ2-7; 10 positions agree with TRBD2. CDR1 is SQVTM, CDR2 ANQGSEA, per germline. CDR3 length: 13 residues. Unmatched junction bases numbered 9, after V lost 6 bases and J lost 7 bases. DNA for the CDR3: TGCAGCGTAGGACTAGCGGTCGTTGGGGAGCAGTACTTC. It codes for CSVGLAVVGEQYF.

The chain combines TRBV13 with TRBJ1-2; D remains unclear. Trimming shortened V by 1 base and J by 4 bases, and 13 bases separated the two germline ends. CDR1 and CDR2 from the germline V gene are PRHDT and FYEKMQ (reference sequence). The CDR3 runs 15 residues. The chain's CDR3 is CASSLDRSAPYGYTF. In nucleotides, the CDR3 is TGTGCCAGCAGCTTAGATCGGTCTGCTCCCTATGGCTACACCTTC.

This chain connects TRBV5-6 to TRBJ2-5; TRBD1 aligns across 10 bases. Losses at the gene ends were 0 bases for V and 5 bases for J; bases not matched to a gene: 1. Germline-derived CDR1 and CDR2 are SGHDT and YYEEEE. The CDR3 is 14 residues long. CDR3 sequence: CASSLGQGAETQYF. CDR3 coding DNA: TGTGCCAGCAGCTTGGGACAGGGGGCGGAGACCCAGTACTTC.

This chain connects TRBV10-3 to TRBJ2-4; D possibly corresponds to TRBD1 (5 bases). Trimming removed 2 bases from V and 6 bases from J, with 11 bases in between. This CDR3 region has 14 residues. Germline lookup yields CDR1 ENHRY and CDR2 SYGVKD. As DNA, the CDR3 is TGTGCCATCAGTGAGGATTCAGGGATAAACATTCAGTACTTC. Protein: CAISEDSGINIQYF.

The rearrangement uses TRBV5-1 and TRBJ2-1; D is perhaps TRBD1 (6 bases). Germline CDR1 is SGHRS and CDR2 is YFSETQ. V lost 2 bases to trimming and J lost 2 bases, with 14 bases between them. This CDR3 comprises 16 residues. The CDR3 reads CASSFNLQGPYNEQFF. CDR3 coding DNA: TGCGCCAGCAGCTTTAATTTACAGGGCCCCTACAATGAGCAGTTCTTC.

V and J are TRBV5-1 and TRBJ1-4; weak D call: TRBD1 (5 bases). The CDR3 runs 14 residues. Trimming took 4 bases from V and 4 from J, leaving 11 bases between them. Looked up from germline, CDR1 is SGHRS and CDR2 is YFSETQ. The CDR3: CASSRRVGNEKLFF. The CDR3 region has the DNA TGCGCCAGCAGCCGCAGGGTTGGTAATGAAAAACTGTTTTTT.

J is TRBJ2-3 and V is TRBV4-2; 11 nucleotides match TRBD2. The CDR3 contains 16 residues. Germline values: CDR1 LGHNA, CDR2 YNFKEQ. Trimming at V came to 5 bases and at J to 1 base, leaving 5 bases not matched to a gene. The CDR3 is CASSVGTSGRTDTQYF. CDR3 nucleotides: TGTGCCAGCAGCGTCGGGACTAGCGGACGCACAGATACGCAGTATTTT.